This T cell receptor beta chain was recorded in a study of T cell responses to AZD1222 COVID-19 vaccine. Study outcomes and limitations: The donor group comprised mostly white British people and more females; the analysis possibly underestimated clonal diversity. Researchers report vaccine-associated CD4 TCRs spanning spike, with dominance at 160-218 and 743-854. Nearly half of spike-specific TCRs reportedly target variant regions that are unmutated in the B.1.351 and B.1.1.7 variants. Repertoires were obtained solely post-peak T cell response.

Only in-frame clones appear in the TCRdb table, and some are missing; sequencing was by immunoSEQ multiplex PCR. The sample has 95,000 to 150,000 clones, roughly 87% seen once. V lost 0 bases and J 4 bases, leaving 16 bases between the germline ends. The CDR3 sequence is 16 residues long. Germline-derived CDR1 and CDR2 are LGHDT and YNNKEL (reference sequence). Turning to this clone: Its antigen is not known.

This specimen was peripheral blood, taken on day 0 of AZD1222 vaccination. This sequence originates from an adult in good health. The chain has TRBV3-1 (or the pseudogene TRBV3-2) and TRBJ2-7, with no clear D. The CDR3 DNA reads TGTGCCAGCAGCCAAGAAATGGCACTGAACTGGTACGAGCAGTACTTC. Residues: CASSQEMALNWYEQYF.